This T cell receptor beta chain was documented in a study of technical replicates of blood from a handful of donors. Sequenced by immunoSEQ multiplex PCR; TCRdb stores in-frame clones only, minus some. The sample lists about 81,000 clones, 81% occurring once. The CDR3 consists of 14 residues. With 1 base removed from V and 9 bases from J, the gap between germline ends came to 11 bases. Germline-derived CDR1 and CDR2 are SGHKS and YYEKEE (reference sequence). The rearrangement uses TRBV5-5 and TRBJ1-6, with D unresolved. The TCR originated in a human donor in good health. Some clones in this sample may be carry-over from other donors' samples. Sequencing was performed on PBMCs. The CDR3 sequence: CASSLKAAGSPLHF. The CDR3 coding sequence is TGTGCCAGCAGCTTGAAGGCAGCGGGTTCACCCCTCCACTTT.